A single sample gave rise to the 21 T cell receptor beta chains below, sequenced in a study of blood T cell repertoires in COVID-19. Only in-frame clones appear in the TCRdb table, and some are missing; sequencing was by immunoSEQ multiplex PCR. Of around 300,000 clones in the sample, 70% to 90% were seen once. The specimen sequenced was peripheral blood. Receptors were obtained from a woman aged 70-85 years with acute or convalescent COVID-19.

CDR3 in DNA: TGTGCCAGCAGTTGGACAGGGGACCAGCCCCAGCATTTT. Translated: CASSWTGDQPQHF. J is TRBJ1-5 and V is TRBV12-3 or TRBV12-4; 9 bases agree with TRBD1. CDR3 length: 13 residues. Losses at the gene ends were 4 bases for V and 7 bases for J; bases not matched to a gene: 2.

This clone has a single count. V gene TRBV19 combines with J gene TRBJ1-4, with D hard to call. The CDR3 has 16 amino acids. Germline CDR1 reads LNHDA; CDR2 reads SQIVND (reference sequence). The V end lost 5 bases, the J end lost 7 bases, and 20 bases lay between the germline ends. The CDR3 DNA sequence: TGTGCCAGTAGTCCCACGAGGGAGGCAAGCGTTGAAAAACTGTTTTTT. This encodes CASSPTREASVEKLFF.

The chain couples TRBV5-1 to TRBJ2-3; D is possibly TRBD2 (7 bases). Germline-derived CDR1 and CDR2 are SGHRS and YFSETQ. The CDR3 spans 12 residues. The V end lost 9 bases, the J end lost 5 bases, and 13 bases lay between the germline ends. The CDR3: CATAGEGDTQYF. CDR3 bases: TGCGCCACTGCAGGGGAGGGAGATACGCAGTATTTT. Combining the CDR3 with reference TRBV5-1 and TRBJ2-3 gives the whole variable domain KAGVTQTPRYLIKTRGQQVTLSCSPISGHRSVSWYQQTPGQGLQFLFEYFSETQRNKGNFPGRFSGRQFSNSRSEMNVSTLELGDSALYLCATAGEGDTQYFGPGTRLTVL.

CDR3 sequence: CASGLVVAGTGYGYTF. CDR3 nucleotides: TGTGCTAGTGGTTTGGTCGTTGCCGGGACAGGGTATGGCTACACCTTC. The V gene is TRBV12-5, the J gene TRBJ1-2, with 9 bases matching TRBD1. The germline CDR1 and CDR2 sequences are LGHNT and FRNRAP. The CDR3 is 16 amino acids. V was clipped by 0 bases and J by 5 bases; unmatched bases: 7. The variable domain in full, completed from reference TRBV12-5 and TRBJ1-2, reads DARVTQTPRHKVTEMGQEVTMRCQPILGHNTVFWYRQTMMQGLELLAYFRNRAPLDDSGMPKDRFSAEMPDATLATLKIQPSEPRDSAVYFCASGLVVAGTGYGYTFGSGTRLTVV.

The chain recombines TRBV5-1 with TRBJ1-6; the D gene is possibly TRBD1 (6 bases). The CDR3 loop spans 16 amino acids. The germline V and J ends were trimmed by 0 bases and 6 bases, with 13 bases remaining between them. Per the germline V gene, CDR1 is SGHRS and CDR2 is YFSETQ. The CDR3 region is CASSLGSGEGNSPLHF. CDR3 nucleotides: TGCGCCAGCAGCTTGGGATCAGGGGAGGGTAATTCACCCCTCCACTTT.

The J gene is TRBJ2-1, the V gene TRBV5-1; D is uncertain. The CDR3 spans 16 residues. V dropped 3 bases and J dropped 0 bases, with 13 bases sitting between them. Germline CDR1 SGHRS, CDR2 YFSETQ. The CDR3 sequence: CASSYEARASYNEQFF. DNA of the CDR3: TGCGCCAGCAGCTATGAAGCTAGAGCCTCCTACAATGAGCAGTTCTTC.

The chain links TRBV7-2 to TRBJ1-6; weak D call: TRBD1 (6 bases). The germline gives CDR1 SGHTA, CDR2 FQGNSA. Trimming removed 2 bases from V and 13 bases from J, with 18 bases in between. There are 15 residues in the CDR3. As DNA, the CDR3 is TGTGCCAGCAGCTTATCCCCACAGGGATTTACTCCCCTCCACTTT. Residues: CASSLSPQGFTPLHF.

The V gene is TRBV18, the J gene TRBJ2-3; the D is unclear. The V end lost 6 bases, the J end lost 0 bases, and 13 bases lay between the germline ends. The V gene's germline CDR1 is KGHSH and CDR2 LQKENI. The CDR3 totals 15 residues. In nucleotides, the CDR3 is TGTGCCAGCTCGTTGTTGGGCCTAAGCACAGATACGCAGTATTTT. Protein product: CASSLLGLSTDTQYF.

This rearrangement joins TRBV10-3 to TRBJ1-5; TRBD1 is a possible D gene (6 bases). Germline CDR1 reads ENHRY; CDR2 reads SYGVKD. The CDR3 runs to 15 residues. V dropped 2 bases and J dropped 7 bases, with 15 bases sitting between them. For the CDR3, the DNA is TGTGCCATCAGTGAGGGGGACATACCGGGGCAGCCCCAGCATTTT. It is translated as CAISEGDIPGQPQHF.

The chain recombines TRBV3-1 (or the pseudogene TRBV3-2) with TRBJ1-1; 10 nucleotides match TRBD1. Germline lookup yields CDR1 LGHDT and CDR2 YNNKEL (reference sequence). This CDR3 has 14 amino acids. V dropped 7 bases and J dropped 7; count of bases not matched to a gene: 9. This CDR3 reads CASMTGGTGVEAFF. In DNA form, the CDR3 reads TGTGCCAGCATGACGGGGGGGACAGGGGTTGAAGCTTTCTTT.

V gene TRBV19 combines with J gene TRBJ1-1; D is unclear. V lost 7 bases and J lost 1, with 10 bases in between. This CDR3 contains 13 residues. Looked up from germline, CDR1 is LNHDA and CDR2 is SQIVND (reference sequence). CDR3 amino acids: CASKTGSNTEAFF. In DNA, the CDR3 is TGTGCCAGTAAAACGGGATCGAACACTGAAGCTTTCTTT.

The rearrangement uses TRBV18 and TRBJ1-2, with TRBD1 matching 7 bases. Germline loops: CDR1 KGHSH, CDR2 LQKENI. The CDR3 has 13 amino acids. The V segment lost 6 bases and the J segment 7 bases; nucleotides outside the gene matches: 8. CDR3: CASSLQGESGYTF. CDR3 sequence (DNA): TGTGCCAGCTCTCTCCAGGGGGAGAGTGGCTACACCTTC.

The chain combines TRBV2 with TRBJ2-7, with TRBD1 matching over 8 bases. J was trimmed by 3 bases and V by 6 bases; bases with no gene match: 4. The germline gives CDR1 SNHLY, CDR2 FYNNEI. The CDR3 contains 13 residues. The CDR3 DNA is TGTGCCAGCAGCGGACAGGGATACTACGAGCAGTACTTC. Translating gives CASSGQGYYEQYF.

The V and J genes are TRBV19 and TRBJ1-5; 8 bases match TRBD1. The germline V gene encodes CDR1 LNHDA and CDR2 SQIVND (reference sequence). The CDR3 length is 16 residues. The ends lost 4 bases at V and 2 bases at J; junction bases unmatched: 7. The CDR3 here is CASSTTGGVGNQPQHF. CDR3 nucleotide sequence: TGTGCCAGTAGTACCACAGGGGGAGTTGGCAATCAGCCCCAGCATTTT.

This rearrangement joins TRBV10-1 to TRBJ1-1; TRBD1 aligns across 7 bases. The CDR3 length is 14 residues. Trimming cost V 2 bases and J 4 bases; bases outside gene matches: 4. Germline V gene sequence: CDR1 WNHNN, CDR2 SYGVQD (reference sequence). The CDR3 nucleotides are TGCGCCAGCAGTGAGGGGGGGACAGTCACTGAAGCTTTCTTT. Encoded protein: CASSEGGTVTEAFF.

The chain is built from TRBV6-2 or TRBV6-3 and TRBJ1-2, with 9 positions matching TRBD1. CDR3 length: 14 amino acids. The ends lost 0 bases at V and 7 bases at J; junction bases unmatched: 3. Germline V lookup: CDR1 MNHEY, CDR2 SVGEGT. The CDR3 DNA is TGTGCCAGCAGTTACTCGGGGACAGGGCTTGGCTACACCTTC. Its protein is CASSYSGTGLGYTF.

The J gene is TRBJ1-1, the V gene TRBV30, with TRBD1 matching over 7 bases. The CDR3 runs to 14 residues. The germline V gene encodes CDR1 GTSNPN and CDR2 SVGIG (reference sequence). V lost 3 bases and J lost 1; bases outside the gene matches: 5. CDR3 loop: CAWSLAGGNTEAFF. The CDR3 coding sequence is TGTGCCTGGAGCCTTGCAGGGGGGAACACTGAAGCTTTCTTT.

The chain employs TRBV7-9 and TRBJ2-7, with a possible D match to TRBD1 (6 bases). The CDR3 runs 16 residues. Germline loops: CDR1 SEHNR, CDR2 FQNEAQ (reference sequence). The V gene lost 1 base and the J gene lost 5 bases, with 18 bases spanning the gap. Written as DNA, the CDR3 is TGTGCCAGCAGCTTAGATCTGGATAGCAGGGGAAACGAGCAGTACTTC. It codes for CASSLDLDSRGNEQYF.

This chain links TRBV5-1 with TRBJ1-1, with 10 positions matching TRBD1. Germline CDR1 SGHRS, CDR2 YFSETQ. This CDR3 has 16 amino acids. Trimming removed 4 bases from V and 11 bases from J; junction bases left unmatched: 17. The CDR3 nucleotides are TGCGCCAGCAGCGAGGGACAGGGGTCGGCCAGAGTCGTGGCTTTCTTT. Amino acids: CASSEGQGSARVVAFF.

The CDR3, as DNA: TGTGCCAGCAGGTCACAGGTCGCCTTTGGCACCGGGGAGCTGTTTTTT. Translating it yields CASRSQVAFGTGELFF. This chain connects TRBV28 to TRBJ2-2; TRBD1 might be the D (5 bases). Germline V gives CDR1 MDHEN, CDR2 SYDVKM. This CDR3 is 16 amino acids long. Trimming removed 6 bases from V and 4 bases from J, with 18 bases in between.

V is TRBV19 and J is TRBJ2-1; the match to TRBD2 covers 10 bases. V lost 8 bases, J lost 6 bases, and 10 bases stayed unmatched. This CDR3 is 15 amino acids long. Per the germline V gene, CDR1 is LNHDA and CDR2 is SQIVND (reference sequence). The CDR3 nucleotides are TGTGCCAGTGGTCGGAGCGGGGGGGGACCCAATGAGCAGTTCTTC. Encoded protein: CASGRSGGGPNEQFF.